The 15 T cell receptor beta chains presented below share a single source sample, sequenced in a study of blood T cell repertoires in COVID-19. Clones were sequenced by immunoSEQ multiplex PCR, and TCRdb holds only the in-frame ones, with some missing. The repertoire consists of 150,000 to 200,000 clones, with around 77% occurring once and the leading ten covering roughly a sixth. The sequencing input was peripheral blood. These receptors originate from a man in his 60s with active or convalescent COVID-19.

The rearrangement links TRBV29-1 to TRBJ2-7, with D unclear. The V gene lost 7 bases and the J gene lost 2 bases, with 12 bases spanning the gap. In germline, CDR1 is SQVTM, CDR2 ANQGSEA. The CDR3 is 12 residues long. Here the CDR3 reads CSGYRNPYEQYF. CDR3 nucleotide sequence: TGCAGCGGATACAGAAATCCCTACGAGCAGTACTTC.

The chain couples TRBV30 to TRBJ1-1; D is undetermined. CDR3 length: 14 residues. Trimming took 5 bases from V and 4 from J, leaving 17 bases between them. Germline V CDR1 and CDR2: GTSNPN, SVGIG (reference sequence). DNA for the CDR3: TGTGCCTGGGATAGGGAGGGTAAGAGCACTGAAGCTTTCTTT. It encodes CAWDREGKSTEAFF. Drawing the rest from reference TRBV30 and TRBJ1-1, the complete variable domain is SQTIHQWPATLVQPVGSPLSLECTVEGTSNPNLYWYRQAAGRGLQLLFYSVGIGQISSEVPQNLSASRPQDRQFILSSKKLLLSDSGFYLCAWDREGKSTEAFFGQGTRLTVV.

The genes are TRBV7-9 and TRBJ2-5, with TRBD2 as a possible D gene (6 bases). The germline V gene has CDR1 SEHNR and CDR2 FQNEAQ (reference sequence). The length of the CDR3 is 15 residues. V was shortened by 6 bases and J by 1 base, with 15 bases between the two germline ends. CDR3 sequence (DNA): TGTGCCAGCAGTGGACTTGGGGGGACCCAAGAGACCCAGTACTTC. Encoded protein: CASSGLGGTQETQYF.

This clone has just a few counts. The CDR3 reads CAWSGGSSYEQYF. CDR3 nucleotide sequence: TGTGCCTGGAGTGGCGGGAGCTCCTACGAGCAGTACTTC. The chain carries TRBV30 and TRBJ2-7; 7 bases agree with TRBD2. The junction had 0 bases not matched to a gene; V was cut back by 1 base and J by 0 bases. This CDR3 spans 13 amino acids. The germline V gene encodes CDR1 GTSNPN and CDR2 SVGIG (reference sequence).

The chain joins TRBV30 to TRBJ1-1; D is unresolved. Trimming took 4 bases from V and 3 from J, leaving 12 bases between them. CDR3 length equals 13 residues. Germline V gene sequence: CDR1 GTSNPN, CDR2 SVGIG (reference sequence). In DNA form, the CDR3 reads TGTGCCTGGAAGGAGGGAGCGGACACTGAAGCTTTCTTT. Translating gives CAWKEGADTEAFF. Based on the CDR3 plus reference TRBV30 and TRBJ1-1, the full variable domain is SQTIHQWPATLVQPVGSPLSLECTVEGTSNPNLYWYRQAAGRGLQLLFYSVGIGQISSEVPQNLSASRPQDRQFILSSKKLLLSDSGFYLCAWKEGADTEAFFGQGTRLTVV.

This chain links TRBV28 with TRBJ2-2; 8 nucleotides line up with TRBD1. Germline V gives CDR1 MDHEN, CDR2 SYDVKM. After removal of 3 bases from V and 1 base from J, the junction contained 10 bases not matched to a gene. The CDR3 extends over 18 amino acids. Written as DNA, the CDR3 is TGTGCCAGCAGTTTTCTTCCCCCCGGGACAGGGAACACCGGGGAGCTGTTTTTT. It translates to CASSFLPPGTGNTGELFF.

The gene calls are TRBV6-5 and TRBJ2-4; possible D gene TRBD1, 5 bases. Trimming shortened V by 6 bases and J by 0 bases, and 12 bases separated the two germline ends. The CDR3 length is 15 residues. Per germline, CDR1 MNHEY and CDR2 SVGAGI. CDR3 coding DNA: TGTGCCAGCAGCTCAGGGTCCCTAGCCAAAAACATTCAGTACTTC. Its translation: CASSSGSLAKNIQYF.

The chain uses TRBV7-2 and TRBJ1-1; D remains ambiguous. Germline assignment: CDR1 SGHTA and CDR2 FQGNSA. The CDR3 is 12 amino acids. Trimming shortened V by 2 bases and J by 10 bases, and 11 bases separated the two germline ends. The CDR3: CASSLRLRRAFF. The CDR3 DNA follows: TGTGCCAGCAGCTTAAGATTGCGAAGAGCTTTCTTT. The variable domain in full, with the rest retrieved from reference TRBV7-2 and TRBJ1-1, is GAGVSQSPSNKVTEKGKDVELRCDPISGHTALYWYRQSLGQGLEFLIYFQGNSAPDKSGLPSDRFSAERTGGSVSTLTIQRTQQEDSAVYLCASSLRLRRAFFGQGTRLTVV.

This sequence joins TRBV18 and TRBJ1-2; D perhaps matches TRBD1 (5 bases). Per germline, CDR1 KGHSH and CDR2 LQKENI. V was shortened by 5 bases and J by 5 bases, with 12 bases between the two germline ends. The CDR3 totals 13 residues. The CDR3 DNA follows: TGTGCCAGCTCAACGCTCGACAGTTATGGCTACACCTTC. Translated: CASSTLDSYGYTF.

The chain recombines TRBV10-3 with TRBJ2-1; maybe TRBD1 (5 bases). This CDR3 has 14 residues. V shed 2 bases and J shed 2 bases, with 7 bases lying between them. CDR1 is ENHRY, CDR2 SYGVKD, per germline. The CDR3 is CAISEGAAYNEQFF. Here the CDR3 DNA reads TGTGCCATCAGTGAGGGGGCAGCCTACAATGAGCAGTTCTTC.

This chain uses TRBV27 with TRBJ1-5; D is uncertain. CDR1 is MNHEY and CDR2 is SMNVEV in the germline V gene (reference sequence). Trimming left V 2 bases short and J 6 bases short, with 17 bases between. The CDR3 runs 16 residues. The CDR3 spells CASSLTFGGGGQPQHF. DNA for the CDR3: TGTGCCAGCAGTTTAACTTTCGGTGGTGGTGGTCAGCCCCAGCATTTT.

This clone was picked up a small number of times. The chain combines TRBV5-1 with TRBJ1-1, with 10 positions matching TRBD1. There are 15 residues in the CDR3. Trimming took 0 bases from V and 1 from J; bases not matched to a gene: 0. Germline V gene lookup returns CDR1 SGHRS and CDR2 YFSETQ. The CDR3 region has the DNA TGCGCCAGCAGCTTGGGACAGGGGGCGAACACTGAAGCTTTCTTT. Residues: CASSLGQGANTEAFF.

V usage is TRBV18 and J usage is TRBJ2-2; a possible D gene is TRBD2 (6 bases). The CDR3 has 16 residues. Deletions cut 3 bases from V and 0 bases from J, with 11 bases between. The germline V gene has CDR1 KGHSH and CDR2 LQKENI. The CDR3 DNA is TGTGCCAGCTCACCTTTTAGCGGCGCGAACACCGGGGAGCTGTTTTTT. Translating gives CASSPFSGANTGELFF.

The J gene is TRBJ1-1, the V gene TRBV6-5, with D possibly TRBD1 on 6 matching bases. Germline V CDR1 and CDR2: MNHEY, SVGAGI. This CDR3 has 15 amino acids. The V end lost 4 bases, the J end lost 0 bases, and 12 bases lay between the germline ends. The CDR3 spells CASSLDQGMNTEAFF. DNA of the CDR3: TGTGCCAGCAGTTTGGACCAGGGGATGAACACTGAAGCTTTCTTT.

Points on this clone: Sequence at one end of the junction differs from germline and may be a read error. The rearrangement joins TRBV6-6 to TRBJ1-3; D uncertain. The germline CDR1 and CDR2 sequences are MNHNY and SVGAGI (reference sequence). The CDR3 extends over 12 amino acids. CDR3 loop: CASRYSGNTIYF. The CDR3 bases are TGTGCCAGCAGGTACTCTGGAAACACCATATATTTT.